This TCR beta chain was retrieved from a study of technical replicates of blood from several donors. The V end was cut by 5 bases, the J end by 0 bases, with 14 bases between. Germline V lookup: CDR1 SGHTA, CDR2 FQGNSA. This CDR3 is 15 amino acids long. The assay was immunoSEQ multiplex PCR, and TCRdb's table has in-frame clones only and misses some. The repertoire holds about 73,000 clones, with more than 90% as singletons. This chain connects TRBV7-2 to TRBJ2-7; no reliable D call. The specimen sequenced was PBMCs. The TCR originated in a human donor in good health. Some clones in this sample may be carry-over from other donors' samples. The CDR3 DNA is TGTGCCAGCAGCCCTACAGTTGCGTACTCCTACGAGCAGTACTTC. Amino acids: CASSPTVAYSYEQYF.